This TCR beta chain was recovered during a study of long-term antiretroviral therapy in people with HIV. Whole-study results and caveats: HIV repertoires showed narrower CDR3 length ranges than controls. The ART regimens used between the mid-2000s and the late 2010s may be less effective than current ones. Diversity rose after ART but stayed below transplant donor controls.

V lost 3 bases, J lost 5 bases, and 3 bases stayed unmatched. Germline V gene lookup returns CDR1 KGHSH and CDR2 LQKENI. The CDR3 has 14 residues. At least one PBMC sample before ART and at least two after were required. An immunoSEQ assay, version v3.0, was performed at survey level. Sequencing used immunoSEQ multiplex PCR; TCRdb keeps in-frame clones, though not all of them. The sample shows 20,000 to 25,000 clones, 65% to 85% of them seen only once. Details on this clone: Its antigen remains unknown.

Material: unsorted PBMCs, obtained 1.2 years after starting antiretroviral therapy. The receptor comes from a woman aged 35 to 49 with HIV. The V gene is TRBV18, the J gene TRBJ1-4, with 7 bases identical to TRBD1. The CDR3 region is CASSPGTENEKLFF. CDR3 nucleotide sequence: TGTGCCAGCTCACCCGGGACAGAGAATGAAAAACTGTTTTTT.